Described below is a single T cell receptor (beta chain) sequence and its context. The data originate from a study of blood T cells in healthy people across ages. The V segment lost 6 bases and the J segment 3 bases; nucleotides outside the gene matches: 3. The CDR3 runs to 13 residues. Looked up from germline, CDR1 is MNHEY and CDR2 is SMNVEV (reference sequence). With a J-beta primer mix and a sample-barcoded 5' primer, a second PCR ran about 6 to 11 cycles. TCRdb reprocessed the 5' RACE reads with MiXCR, giving one entry per CDR3 protein. The profile shows about 1,000,000 distinct CDR3 sequences, more than 40% of them singletons.

This TCR was sampled from a woman aged 60-70 years in good health. The chain employs TRBV27 and TRBJ1-2, with 8 bases lining up with TRBD1. Sequenced sample: blood. This chain's CDR3 is CASRMDRDYGYTF. CDR3 nucleotide sequence: TGTGCCAGCAGAATGGACAGGGACTATGGCTACACCTTC.